What follows are 2 T cell receptor beta chains derived from one specimen sequenced in a study of blood T cell repertoires in COVID-19. Here immunoSEQ multiplex PCR was the method, and the copy in TCRdb shows in-frame clones only, minus some. The sample lists about 220,000 clones, around 84% occurring once. Sequencing input: PBMCs or T cells enriched from blood (not recorded which). The receptor source for this set is a woman between 35 and 50 years old who had recovered from COVID-19.

V gene TRBV2 combines with J gene TRBJ2-5; 10 bases are a match to TRBD2. CDR1 and CDR2 from the germline V gene are SNHLY and FYNNEI. The CDR3 spans 18 residues. Trimming removed 7 bases from V and 7 bases from J; junction bases left unmatched: 21. The CDR3 nucleotides read TGTGCCAGCACCAACAGGCTAGCGGGAGTCGCCACGGGGGGGACCCAGTACTTC. Protein sequence: CASTNRLAGVATGGTQYF.

On this clone: Other DNA sequences of this sample code for an identical CDR3. The rearrangement links TRBV11-2 to TRBJ2-1, with a tentative D call TRBD2 (5 bases). CDR1 and CDR2 (germline): SGHAT, FQNNGV. This CDR3 is 14 amino acids long. V shed 1 base and J shed 4 bases, with 8 bases lying between them. DNA for the CDR3: TGTGCCAGCAGCTTAGCTGGGAGTTACAATGAGCAGTTCTTC. It yields the protein CASSLAGSYNEQFF.